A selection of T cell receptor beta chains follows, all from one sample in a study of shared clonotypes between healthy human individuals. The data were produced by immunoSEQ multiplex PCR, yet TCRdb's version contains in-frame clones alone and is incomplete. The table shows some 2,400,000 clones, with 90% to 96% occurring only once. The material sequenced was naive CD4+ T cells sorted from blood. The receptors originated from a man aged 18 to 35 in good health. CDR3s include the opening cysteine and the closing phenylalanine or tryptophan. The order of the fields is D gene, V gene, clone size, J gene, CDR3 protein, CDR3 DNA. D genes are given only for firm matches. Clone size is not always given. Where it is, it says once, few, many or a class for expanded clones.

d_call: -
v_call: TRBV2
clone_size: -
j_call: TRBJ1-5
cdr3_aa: CASSPLSADQPQHF
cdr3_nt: TGTGCCAGCAGCCCCCTCAGCGCCGATCAGCCCCAGCATTTT

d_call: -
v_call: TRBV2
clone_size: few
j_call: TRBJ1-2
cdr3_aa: CASSEARIRYGYTF
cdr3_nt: TGTGCCAGCAGTGAAGCCAGGATCAGATATGGCTACACCTTC

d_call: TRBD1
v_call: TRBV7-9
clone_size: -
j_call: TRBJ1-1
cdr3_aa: CASKDRVGNTEAFF
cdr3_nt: TGTGCCAGCAAAGACAGGGTTGGGAACACTGAAGCTTTCTTT

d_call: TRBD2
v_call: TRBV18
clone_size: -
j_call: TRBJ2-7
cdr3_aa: CASSPILLSLAGGEQYF
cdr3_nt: TGTGCCAGCTCACCAATTCTCTTGTCACTAGCGGGGGGCGAGCAGTACTTC

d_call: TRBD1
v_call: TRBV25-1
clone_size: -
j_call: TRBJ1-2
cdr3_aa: CASSGTGPPRDYGYTF
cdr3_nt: TGTGCCAGCAGTGGGACAGGGCCCCCGCGGGACTATGGCTACACCTTC

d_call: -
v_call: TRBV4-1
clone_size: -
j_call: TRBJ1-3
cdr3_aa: CASSQDVPGAGNTIYF
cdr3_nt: TGCGCCAGCAGCCAAGACGTCCCAGGGGCTGGAAACACCATATATTTT

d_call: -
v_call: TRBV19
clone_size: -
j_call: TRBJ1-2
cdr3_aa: CATLRDTNYGYTF
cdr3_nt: TGTGCCACCCTCAGAGATACTAACTATGGCTACACCTTC

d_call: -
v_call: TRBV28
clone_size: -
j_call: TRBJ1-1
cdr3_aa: CASSLNLRGTEAFF
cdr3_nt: TGTGCCAGCAGTTTAAATCTTCGGGGTACTGAAGCTTTCTTT

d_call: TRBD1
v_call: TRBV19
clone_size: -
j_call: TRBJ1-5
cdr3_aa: CASSVDRAGNQPQHF
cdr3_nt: TGTGCCAGTAGTGTTGACAGGGCCGGAAATCAGCCCCAGCATTTT

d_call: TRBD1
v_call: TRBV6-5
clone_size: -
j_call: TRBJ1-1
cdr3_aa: CASSKTGLAEAFF
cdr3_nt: TGTGCCAGCAGTAAGACAGGGTTGGCTGAAGCTTTCTTT

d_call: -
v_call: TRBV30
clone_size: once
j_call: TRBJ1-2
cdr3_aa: CAWSVFEGGYGYTF
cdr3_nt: TGTGCCTGGAGTGTATTTGAGGGGGGTTATGGCTACACCTTC

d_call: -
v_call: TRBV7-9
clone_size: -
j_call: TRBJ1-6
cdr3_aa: CASSLNTGNSPLHF
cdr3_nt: TGTGCCAGCAGCTTAAATACAGGCAATTCACCCCTCCACTTT

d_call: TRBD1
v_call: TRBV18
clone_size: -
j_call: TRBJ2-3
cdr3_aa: CASSLSFTGGVSTDTQYF
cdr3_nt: TGTGCCAGCTCACTAAGCTTTACAGGGGGCGTTAGCACAGATACGCAGTATTTT

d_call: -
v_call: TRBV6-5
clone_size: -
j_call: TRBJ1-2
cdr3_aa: CASRYTGYYGYTF
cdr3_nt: TGTGCCAGCAGGTATACAGGGTACTATGGCTACACCTTC

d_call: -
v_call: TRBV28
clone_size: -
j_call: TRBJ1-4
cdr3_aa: CASRPEGGANEKLFF
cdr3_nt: TGTGCCAGCAGGCCCGAGGGGGGTGCTAATGAAAAACTGTTTTTT

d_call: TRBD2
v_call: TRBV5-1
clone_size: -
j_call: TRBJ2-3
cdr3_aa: CASSFSSGASTDTQYF
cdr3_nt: TGCGCCAGCAGTTTTTCTAGCGGGGCTAGCACAGATACGCAGTATTTT

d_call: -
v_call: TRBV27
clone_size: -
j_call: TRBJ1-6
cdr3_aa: CASTPIHRESSYNSPLHF
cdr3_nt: TGTGCCAGCACCCCGATTCACAGGGAAAGCTCCTATAATTCACCCCTCCACTTT

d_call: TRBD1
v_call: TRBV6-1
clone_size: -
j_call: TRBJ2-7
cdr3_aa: CASSSYRGPYEQYF
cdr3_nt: TGTGCCAGCAGTTCATACAGGGGCCCCTACGAGCAGTACTTC

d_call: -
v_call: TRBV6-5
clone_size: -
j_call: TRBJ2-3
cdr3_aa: CASSSPRGSDTQYF
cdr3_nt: TGTGCCAGCAGTTCCCCACGGGGGTCAGATACGCAGTATTTT

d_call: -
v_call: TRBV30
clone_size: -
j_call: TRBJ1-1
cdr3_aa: CAWSVWEGNTEAFF
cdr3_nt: TGTGCCTGGAGTGTCTGGGAGGGGAACACTGAAGCTTTCTTT

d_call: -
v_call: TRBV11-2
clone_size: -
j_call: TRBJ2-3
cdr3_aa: CASSSVGNTQYF
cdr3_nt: TGTGCCAGCAGCTCTGTAGGGAATACGCAGTATTTT

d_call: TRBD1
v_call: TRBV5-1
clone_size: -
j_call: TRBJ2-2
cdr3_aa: CASSSDRVVGGELFF
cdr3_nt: TGCGCCAGCAGCTCGGACAGGGTTGTGGGCGGGGAGCTGTTTTTT

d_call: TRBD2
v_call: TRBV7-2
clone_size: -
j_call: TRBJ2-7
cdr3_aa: CASSPGGGSYEQYF
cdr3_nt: TGTGCCAGCAGCCCGGGGGGGGGCTCCTACGAGCAGTACTTC

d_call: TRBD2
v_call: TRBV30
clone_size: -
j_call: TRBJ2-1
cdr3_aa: CAWAGLAGQEQFF
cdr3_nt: TGTGCCTGGGCGGGACTAGCGGGACAGGAGCAGTTCTTC

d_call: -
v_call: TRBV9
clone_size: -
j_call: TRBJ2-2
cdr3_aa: CASSVQQGELFF
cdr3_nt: TGTGCCAGCAGCGTACAGCAGGGCGAGCTGTTTTTT

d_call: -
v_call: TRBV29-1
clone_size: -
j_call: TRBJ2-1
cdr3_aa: CSALRDSLSSYNEQFF
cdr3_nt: TGCAGCGCCCTACGTGACAGCCTGAGCTCCTACAATGAGCAGTTCTTC

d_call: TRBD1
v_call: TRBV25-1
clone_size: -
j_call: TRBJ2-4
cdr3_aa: CASSDTGALGNIQYF
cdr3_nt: TGTGCCAGCAGTGACACAGGGGCCCTTGGGAACATTCAGTACTTC

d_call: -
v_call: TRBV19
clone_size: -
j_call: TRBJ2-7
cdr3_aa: CASSHSTYEQYF
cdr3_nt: TGTGCCAGTAGTCACAGCACCTACGAGCAGTACTTC

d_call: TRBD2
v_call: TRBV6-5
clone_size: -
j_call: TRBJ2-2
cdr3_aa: CASSYSGTSSAGELFF
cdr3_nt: TGTGCCAGCAGTTACTCCGGGACTAGCTCTGCCGGGGAGCTGTTTTTT

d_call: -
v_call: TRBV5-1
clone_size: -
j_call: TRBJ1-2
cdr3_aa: CASKLGGLDYGYTF
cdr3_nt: TGCGCCAGCAAGCTTGGGGGACTGGACTATGGCTACACCTTC

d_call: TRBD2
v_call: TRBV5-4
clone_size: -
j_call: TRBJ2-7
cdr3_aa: CASSLGGTSGYEQYF
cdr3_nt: TGTGCCAGCAGCTTGGGGGGGACTAGCGGCTACGAGCAGTACTTC

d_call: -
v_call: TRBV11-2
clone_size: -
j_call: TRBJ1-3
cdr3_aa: CASSFEISGNTIYF
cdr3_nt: TGTGCCAGCAGCTTCGAAATCTCTGGAAACACCATATATTTT

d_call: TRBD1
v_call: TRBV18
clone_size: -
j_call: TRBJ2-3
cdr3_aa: CASSPSGQGVSDTQYF
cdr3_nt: TGTGCCAGCTCACCATCCGGACAGGGGGTGTCAGATACGCAGTATTTT

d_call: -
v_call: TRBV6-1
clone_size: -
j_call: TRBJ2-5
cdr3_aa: CASNLRQALQETQYF
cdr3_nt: TGTGCCAGCAACCTAAGACAGGCTCTCCAAGAGACCCAGTACTTC

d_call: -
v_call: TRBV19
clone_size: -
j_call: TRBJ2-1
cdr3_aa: CASSRWTANEQFF
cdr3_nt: TGTGCCAGTAGTAGGTGGACAGCTAATGAGCAGTTCTTC

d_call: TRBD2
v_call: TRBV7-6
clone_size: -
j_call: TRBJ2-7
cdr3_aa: CASSPAGGPWEQYF
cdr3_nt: TGTGCCAGCAGCCCGGCGGGAGGGCCGTGGGAGCAGTACTTC

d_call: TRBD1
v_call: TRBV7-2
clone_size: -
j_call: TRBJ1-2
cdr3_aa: CASSVSGQGLYGYTF
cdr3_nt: TGTGCCAGCAGCGTATCGGGACAGGGGTTATATGGCTACACCTTC

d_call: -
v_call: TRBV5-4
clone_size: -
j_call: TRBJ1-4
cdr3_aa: CASSVGGTNEKLFF
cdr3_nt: TGTGCCAGCAGCGTAGGCGGCACTAATGAAAAACTGTTTTTT

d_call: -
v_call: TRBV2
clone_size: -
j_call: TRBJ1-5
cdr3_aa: CASSGGLGPQHF
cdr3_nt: TGTGCCAGCAGTGGAGGCCTTGGGCCCCAGCATTTT

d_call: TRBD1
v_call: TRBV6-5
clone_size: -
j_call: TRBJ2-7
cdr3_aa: CASSLGQGEQYF
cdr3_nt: TGTGCCAGCAGTCTCGGACAGGGCGAGCAGTACTTC

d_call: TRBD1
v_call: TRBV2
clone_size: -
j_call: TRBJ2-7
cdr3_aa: CASMTDRSYEQYF
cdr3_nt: TGTGCCAGCATGACGGACAGGTCCTACGAGCAGTACTTC

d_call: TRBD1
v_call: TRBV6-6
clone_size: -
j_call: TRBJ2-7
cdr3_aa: CASRTGTLEQYF
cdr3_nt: TGTGCCAGCAGGACAGGGACCCTAGAGCAGTACTTC

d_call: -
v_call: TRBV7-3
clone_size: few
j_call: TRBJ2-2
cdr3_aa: CASSLFNTGELFF
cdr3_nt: TGTGCCAGCAGCTTATTTAACACCGGGGAGCTGTTTTTT

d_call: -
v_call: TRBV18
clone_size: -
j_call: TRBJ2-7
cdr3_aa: CASSPKQGYEQYF
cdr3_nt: TGTGCCAGCTCACCGAAACAGGGCTACGAGCAGTACTTC

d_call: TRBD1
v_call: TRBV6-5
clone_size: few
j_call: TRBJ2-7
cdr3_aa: CASSYRDRGAYEQYF
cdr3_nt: TGTGCCAGCAGTTACCGGGACAGGGGCGCCTACGAGCAGTACTTC

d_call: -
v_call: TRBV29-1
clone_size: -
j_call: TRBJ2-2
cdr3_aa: CSAGGTTNTGELFF
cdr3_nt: TGCAGCGCCGGGGGCACCACGAACACCGGGGAGCTGTTTTTT

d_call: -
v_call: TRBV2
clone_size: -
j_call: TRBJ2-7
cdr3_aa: CASSGRQGLYEQYF
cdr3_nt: TGTGCCAGCAGTGGACGGCAGGGACTGTACGAGCAGTACTTC

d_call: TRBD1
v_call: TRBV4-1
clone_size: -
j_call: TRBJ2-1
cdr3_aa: CASSQGLPGQRYNEQFF
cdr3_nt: TGCGCCAGCAGCCAGGGCCTCCCGGGACAGCGCTACAATGAGCAGTTCTTC

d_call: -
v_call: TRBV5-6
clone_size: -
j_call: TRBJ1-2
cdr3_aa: CASSFGAGGAWGGYTF
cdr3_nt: TGTGCCAGCAGCTTTGGAGCCGGAGGAGCTTGGGGTGGCTACACCTTC

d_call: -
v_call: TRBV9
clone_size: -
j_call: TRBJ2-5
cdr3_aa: CASSAREGAWAQYF
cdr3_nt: TGTGCCAGCAGCGCCAGGGAGGGGGCTTGGGCCCAGTACTTC